This T cell receptor (beta chain) stems from a study of control samples from healthy donors and cancer patients. Data came from immunoSEQ multiplex PCR; TCRdb stores just in-frame clones and leaves some out. The sample holds some 210,000 clones; about 89% are singletons and the top ten take roughly 1.9%. This clone was recorded once. The CDR3 is 15 amino acids. With 2 bases clipped from V and 7 bases from J, the junction kept 9 bases outside the gene matches. CDR1 is LNHDA and CDR2 is SQIVND in the germline V gene (reference sequence). The chain couples TRBV19 to TRBJ1-2; TRBD1 matches at 8 bases. Sequenced sample: blood. The source is a man aged 30-40 years in good health. CDR3: CASSIQGASSGGYTF. CDR3 DNA sequence: TGTGCCAGTAGTATACAGGGGGCCAGTTCCGGTGGCTACACCTTC.